The subject of this entry is one T cell receptor (beta chain). The source of the sample is a study of response to subunit inactivated influenza vaccine. Between the trimmed V and J ends, which lost 5 bases and 1 base, there was a span of 12 bases. The V gene's germline CDR1 is GTSNPN and CDR2 SVGIG (reference sequence). The CDR3 is made up of 13 amino acids. TCRdb fed the RT-PCR reads into MiXCR, producing one record per CDR3 protein. The sample yields 550,000 to 800,000 distinct CDR3 sequences, roughly 13% seen once. The chain links TRBV30 to TRBJ2-7; tentatively, D is TRBD1 (5 bases). Source: PBMCs from blood, taken 14 to 15 days before vaccination. This clonotype was obtained from a man aged 50 to 59 who received an inactivated influenza vaccine. CDR3 region: CAWQSGNSYEQYF. CDR3 bases: TGTGCCTGGCAGTCAGGGAATTCCTACGAGCAGTACTTC.